Sequencing of this TCR beta chain was carried out in a study of cytomegalovirus exposure and HLA in healthy donors. Regarding the study as a whole: Across donors, most TCRs were seen rarely, yet some public ones were widespread. According to a later analysis, TCR clusters from the first cohort tended to co-occur in the roughly 130 validation repertoires. A few chains linked to CMV were shown in vitro to be specific for CMV antigens.

On this clone itself: The antigen is undetermined.

CDR1 is MDHEN and CDR2 is SYDVKM in the germline V gene. Trimming shortened V by 5 bases and J by 4 bases, and 9 bases separated the two germline ends. This CDR3 comprises 13 residues. The protocol was immunoSEQ multiplex PCR, while the TCRdb copy is restricted to in-frame clones and leaves out a portion. The table includes under 85,000 clones, about 94% detected once. This receptor was obtained from a young woman in good health and CMV-seronegative. Source material: PBMCs. The chain carries TRBV28 and TRBJ1-5; no reliable D call. The CDR3 protein is CASSTRLNQPQHF. CDR3 DNA: TGTGCCAGCAGTACCAGACTTAATCAGCCCCAGCATTTT.